Presented here are 12 T cell receptor beta chains from one specimen sequenced in a study of vaccination effects on CD4 cells after COVID-19. Sequencing used immunoSEQ multiplex PCR; TCRdb keeps in-frame clones, though not all of them. This table holds tens of thousands of clones, around 79% found once. Antigen-specific CD4+ T cell clonotypes were called by their expansion after viral peptide-pool culture in ViraFEST. Culture proceeded for roughly ten days, and CD4+ T cells were then isolated. The healthy vaccine recipients, who had no prior SARS-CoV-2 infection, showed negative nucleocapsid antibodies. These receptors have no identified antigens. Sequenced here: CD4+ T cells from PBMCs cultured with HCoV-NL63 spike peptides, sampled before COVID-19 vaccination. These receptors were obtained from a human donor who received a COVID-19 vaccine.

This clone has just one count. This chain links TRBV30 with TRBJ1-2, with D possibly being TRBD1 (5 bases). This CDR3 contains 13 residues. V was pared by 4 bases and J by 5 bases, with 14 bases between. The V gene's germline CDR1 is GTSNPN and CDR2 SVGIG (reference sequence). The CDR3 spells CAWNAQGPYGYTF. Written as DNA, the CDR3 is TGTGCCTGGAATGCTCAGGGACCTTATGGCTACACCTTC.

The chain uses TRBV6-6 and TRBJ2-3; 8 nucleotides match TRBD2. This CDR3 has 14 residues. The V gene end was trimmed by 6 bases and the J gene end by 0 bases; junction bases not matched to a gene: 2. The germline V gene has CDR1 MNHNY and CDR2 SVGAGI (reference sequence). CDR3 in amino acids: CASRTGGSTDTQYF. The CDR3 DNA reads TGTGCCAGCAGGACGGGGGGGAGCACAGATACGCAGTATTTT.

The genes are TRBV15 and TRBJ1-5; D perhaps matches TRBD1 (5 bases). Trimming took 5 bases from V and 7 from J, leaving 12 bases between them. CDR1 LNHNV and CDR2 YYDKDF come from the germline V gene (reference sequence). The CDR3 loop spans 13 amino acids. CDR3 region: CATSPAGVQPQHF. The CDR3 DNA follows: TGTGCCACCAGCCCAGCGGGGGTGCAGCCCCAGCATTTT. The full variable domain, rest sourced from reference TRBV15 and TRBJ1-5, is DAMVIQNPRYQVTQFGKPVTLSCSQTLNHNVMYWYQQKSSQAPKLLFHYYDKDFNNEADTPDNFQSRRPNTSFCFLDIRSPGLGDTAMYLCATSPAGVQPQHFGDGTRLSIL.

The gene calls are TRBV7-2 and TRBJ2-3; D not certain. With 2 bases removed from V and 7 bases from J, the gap between germline ends came to 13 bases. Germline CDR1 is SGHTA and CDR2 is FQGNSA. The CDR3 has 14 amino acids. CDR3 sequence (DNA): TGTGCCAGCAGCTTAAACGCATTGACCCATACGCAGTATTTT. This translates into CASSLNALTHTQYF.

This clone showed up just once. This chain links TRBV12-3 or TRBV12-4 with TRBJ1-2; possible D gene TRBD1, 6 bases. This CDR3 contains 13 residues. V shed 6 bases and J shed 8 bases, with 16 bases lying between them. This CDR3 reads CASSRTQGQGYTF. In DNA, the CDR3 is TGTGCCAGCAGCCGGACCCAAGGACAGGGCTACACCTTC.

In nucleotides, the CDR3 is TGTGCCAGCGACGGGGGGTCGAACACTGAAGCTTTCTTT. Encoded protein: CASDGGSNTEAFF. The J gene is TRBJ1-1, the V gene TRBV12-3 or TRBV12-4, with D possibly matching TRBD1 (5 bases). The CDR3 has 13 amino acids. Trimming removed 8 bases at V and 1 base at J, with 11 bases between.

The rearrangement uses TRBV5-1 and TRBJ2-1, with TRBD2 matching over 8 bases. CDR3 length: 16 amino acids. V dropped 1 base and J dropped 4; count of bases not matched to a gene: 7. Looked up from germline, CDR1 is SGHRS and CDR2 is YFSETQ. Here the CDR3 DNA reads TGCGCCAGCAGCTTGTGGGGGACTAGTCCTTACAATGAGCAGTTCTTC. This encodes CASSLWGTSPYNEQFF.

CDR3 residues: CASSLGADRTYGYTF. CDR3 in DNA: TGTGCCAGCAGCTTAGGGGCCGATAGGACCTATGGCTACACCTTC. This rearrangement joins TRBV7-2 to TRBJ1-2; D remains unclear. Per germline, CDR1 SGHTA and CDR2 FQGNSA. The CDR3 has 15 residues. Deletions cut 1 base from V and 4 bases from J, with 13 bases between.

V usage is TRBV12-5 and J usage is TRBJ1-4; 8 bases are a match to TRBD1. Germline V gene lookup returns CDR1 LGHNT and CDR2 FRNRAP. V lost 5 bases to trimming and J lost 8 bases; unmatched junction nucleotides: 7. This CDR3 is built from 14 residues. The CDR3 loop reads CASGTGQGAEKLFF. DNA for the CDR3: TGTGCTAGTGGTACGGGGCAGGGGGCGGAAAAACTGTTTTTT.

This chain's CDR3 is CASSPNWKNTEAFF. CDR3 in DNA: TGTGCCAGCAGCCCAAATTGGAAGAACACTGAAGCTTTCTTT. The chain employs TRBV3-1 (or the pseudogene TRBV3-2) and TRBJ1-1; unclear D gene. Germline V CDR1 and CDR2: LGHDT, YNNKEL (reference sequence). Trimming took off 4 bases at V and 1 base at J, with 10 bases between the two ends. The CDR3 contains 14 residues.

The genes are TRBV11-2 and TRBJ2-3; D call uncertain. This CDR3 has 14 residues. The germline V gene encodes CDR1 SGHAT and CDR2 FQNNGV. The ends were cut back, 3 bases at V and 0 bases at J, with 7 bases in the middle. The CDR3 DNA is TGTGCCAGCAGCTTTAGTAGAAGCACAGATACGCAGTATTTT. Translating gives CASSFSRSTDTQYF.

The chain uses TRBV7-8 and TRBJ2-1; D gene ambiguous. V lost 0 bases to trimming and J lost 5 bases, with 5 bases between them. This CDR3 region has 13 residues. Per germline, CDR1 SGHVS and CDR2 FQNEAQ. The CDR3, as DNA: TGTGCCAGCAGCTTAGCGTTGAACAATGAGCAGTTCTTC. It codes for CASSLALNNEQFF.